The clone carrying this TCR beta chain was recorded many times. Its antigen is not known. The data were taken from a study of breast tumors, draining lymph nodes, adjacent tissues. Breast cancer patients provided tissue from their axillary draining lymph nodes. Study results and caveats: Compared with basal-like, luminal-like tumors shared significantly more repertoire with nontumor tissue.

There are 17 residues in the CDR3. Trimming removed 0 bases from V and 3 bases from J, with 18 bases in between. Per the germline V gene, CDR1 is LGHNA and CDR2 is YNFKEQ. One entry per CDR3 protein results from TCRdb running MiXCR on the multiplex PCR reads. This sample yields some 170,000 distinct CDR3 sequences, of which 25% to 40% are seen a single time; roughly 3.8% belongs to the top ten. This sequence was found in a female donor with breast cancer. Some clones in this sample may be carry-over from other donors' samples. Input material: axillary lymph node tissue. The chain uses TRBV4-2 and TRBJ2-7; D may be TRBD1 or TRBD2 (7 bases each). The CDR3 protein is CASSQEGPGGEIYEQYF. DNA for the CDR3: TGTGCCAGCAGCCAAGAAGGACCAGGGGGGGAGATCTACGAGCAGTACTTC.